This T cell receptor beta chain was retrieved from a study of cytomegalovirus exposure and HLA in healthy donors. The wider study: As released early, the data held 85 million to 95 million unique TCRs from HLA-typed donors.

On this clone: Its antigen is undetermined.

Study results and caveats: There were reportedly fewer N-insertions in an Asian-associated ancestry cluster than the approximately 670-donor mean, in a later analysis.

Use of 60 Vbeta and 13 Jbeta primers characterized the PCR. This table comes from immunoSEQ multiplex PCR, and its TCRdb copy is limited to in-frame clones, with some not included. The table has roughly 200,000 clones, 79% seen once; the top ten hold 3.5% to 5%. The clonotype originates from a woman in her thirties in good health and CMV-seropositive. Source material: PBMCs.

The CDR3 region has the DNA TGTGCCAGCAGCGTAGGTGCGGGAGGCCGAACAGATACGCAGTATTTT. This encodes CASSVGAGGRTDTQYF. The V gene is TRBV9, the J gene TRBJ2-3; 8 bases are a match to TRBD2. The trim removed 0 bases at V and 3 bases at J, leaving 6 bases unmatched. This CDR3 comprises 16 residues. Germline CDR1 and CDR2: SGDLS and YYNGEE.